This TCR beta chain was recovered during a study of shared clonotypes between healthy human individuals. Worth noting for this clone: Its antigen is not identified.

The CDR3 runs 14 residues. Per germline, CDR1 MGHRA and CDR2 YSYEKL. V lost 4 bases and J lost 3; bases outside the gene matches: 4. Per the study methods: Sequence data from immunoSEQ were junction-only and lacked quality scores; consequently, filtering differed. Sequencing was performed with immunoSEQ multiplex PCR; in TCRdb, only in-frame clones are kept and a portion is missing. Clonal size and the V and J genes are those of that table, whereas D and trimming came from the DNA. The sample has 1.5 million to 2.5 million clones; about 95% are singletons. CD45RO-negative cells were positively selected for CCR7, leaving out terminally differentiated effector memory CD45RA+ cells. Study-level points and caveats: A few donors shared around 5% of their naive CD4 clonotypes.

This sequence joins TRBV4-1 and TRBJ2-7, with 9 bases that match TRBD1. The origin of this receptor is a man aged 18 to 30 in good health. The sequenced material came from naive CD8+ T cells sorted from blood. For the CDR3, the DNA is TGCGCCAGCAGCCTACAGGGGGCAGGCTACGAGCAGTACTTC. As protein: CASSLQGAGYEQYF.